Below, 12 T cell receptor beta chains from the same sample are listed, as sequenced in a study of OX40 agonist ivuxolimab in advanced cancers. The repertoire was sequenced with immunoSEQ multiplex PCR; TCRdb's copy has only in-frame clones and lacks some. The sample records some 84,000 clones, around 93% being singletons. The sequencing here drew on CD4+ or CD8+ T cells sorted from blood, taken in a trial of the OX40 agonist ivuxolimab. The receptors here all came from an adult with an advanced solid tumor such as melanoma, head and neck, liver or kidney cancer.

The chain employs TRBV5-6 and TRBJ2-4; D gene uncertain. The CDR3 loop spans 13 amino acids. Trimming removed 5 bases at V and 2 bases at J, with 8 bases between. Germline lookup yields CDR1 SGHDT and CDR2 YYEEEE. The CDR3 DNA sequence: TGTGCCAGCAGGGAGTCAACCAAAAACATTCAGTACTTC. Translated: CASRESTKNIQYF.

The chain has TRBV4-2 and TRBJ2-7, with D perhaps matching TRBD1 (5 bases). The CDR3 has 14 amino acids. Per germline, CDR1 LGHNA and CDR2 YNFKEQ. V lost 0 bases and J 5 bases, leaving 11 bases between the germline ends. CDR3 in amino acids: CASSQDPGLDEQYF. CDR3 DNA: TGTGCCAGCAGCCAAGATCCAGGGTTGGACGAGCAGTACTTC.

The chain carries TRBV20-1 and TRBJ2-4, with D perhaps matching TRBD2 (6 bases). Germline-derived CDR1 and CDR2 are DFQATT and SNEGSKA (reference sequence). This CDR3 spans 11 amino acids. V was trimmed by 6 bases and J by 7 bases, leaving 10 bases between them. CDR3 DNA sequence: TGCAGTGCCCCTGGGGGGAACATTCAGTACTTC. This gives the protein CSAPGGNIQYF.

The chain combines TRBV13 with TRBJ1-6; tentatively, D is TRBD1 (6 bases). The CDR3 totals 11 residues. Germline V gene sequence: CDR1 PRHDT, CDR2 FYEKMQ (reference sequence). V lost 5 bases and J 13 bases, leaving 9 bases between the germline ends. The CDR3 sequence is CASSLQGPLHF. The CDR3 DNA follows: TGTGCCAGCAGCCTCCAGGGGCCCCTCCACTTT.

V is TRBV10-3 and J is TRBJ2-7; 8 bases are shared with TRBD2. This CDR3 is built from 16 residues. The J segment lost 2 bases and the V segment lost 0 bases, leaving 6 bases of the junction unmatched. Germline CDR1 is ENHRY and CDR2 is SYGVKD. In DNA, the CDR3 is TGTGCCATCAGTGAGTCGTGGCGGGGGGAAGCCTACGAGCAGTACTTC. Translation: CAISESWRGEAYEQYF.

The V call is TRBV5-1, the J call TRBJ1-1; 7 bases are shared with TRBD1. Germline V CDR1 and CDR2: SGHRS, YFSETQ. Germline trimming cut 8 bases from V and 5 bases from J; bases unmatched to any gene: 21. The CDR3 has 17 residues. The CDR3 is CASTPPVTGRWGTEAFF. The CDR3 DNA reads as TGCGCCAGTACCCCTCCGGTGACAGGGCGATGGGGGACTGAAGCTTTCTTT.

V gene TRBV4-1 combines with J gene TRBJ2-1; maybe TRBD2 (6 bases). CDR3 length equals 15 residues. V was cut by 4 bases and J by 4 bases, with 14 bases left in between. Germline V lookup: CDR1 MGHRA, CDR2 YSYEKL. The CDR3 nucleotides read TGCGCCAGCAGCCCCTGGGACGGGGGTTACAATGAGCAGTTCTTC. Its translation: CASSPWDGGYNEQFF.

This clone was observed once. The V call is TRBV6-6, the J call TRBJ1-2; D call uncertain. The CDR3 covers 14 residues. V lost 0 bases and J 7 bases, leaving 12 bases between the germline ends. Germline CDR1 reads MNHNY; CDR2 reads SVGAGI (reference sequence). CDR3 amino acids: CASSYSTAISGYTF. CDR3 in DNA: TGTGCCAGCAGTTACTCGACGGCAATATCTGGCTACACCTTC.

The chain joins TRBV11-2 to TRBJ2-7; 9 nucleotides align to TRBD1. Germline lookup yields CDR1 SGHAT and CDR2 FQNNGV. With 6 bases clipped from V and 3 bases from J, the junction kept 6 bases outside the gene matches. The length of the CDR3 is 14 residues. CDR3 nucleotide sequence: TGTGCCAGCAGTTACGGGACAGGGTACTACGAGCAGTACTTC. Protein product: CASSYGTGYYEQYF.

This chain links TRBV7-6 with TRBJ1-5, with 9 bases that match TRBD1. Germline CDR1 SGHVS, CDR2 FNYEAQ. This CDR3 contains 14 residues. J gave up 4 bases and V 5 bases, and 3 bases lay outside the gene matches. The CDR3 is CASSPGTGNQPQHF. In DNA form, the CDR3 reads TGTGCCAGCAGCCCAGGGACAGGGAATCAGCCCCAGCATTTT.

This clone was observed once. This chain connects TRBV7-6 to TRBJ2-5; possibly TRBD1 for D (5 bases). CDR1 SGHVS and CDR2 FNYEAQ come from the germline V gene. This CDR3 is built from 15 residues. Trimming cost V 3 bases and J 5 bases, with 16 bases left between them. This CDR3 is CASSFTSGRVETQYF. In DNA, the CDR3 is TGTGCCAGCAGCTTCACGTCGGGCAGGGTGGAGACCCAGTACTTC. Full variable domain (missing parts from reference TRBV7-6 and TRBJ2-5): GAGVSQSPRYKVTKRGQDVALRCDPISGHVSLYWYRQALGQGPEFLTYFNYEAQQDKSGLPNDRFSAERPEGSISTLTIQRTEQRDSAMYRCASSFTSGRVETQYFGPGTRLLVL.

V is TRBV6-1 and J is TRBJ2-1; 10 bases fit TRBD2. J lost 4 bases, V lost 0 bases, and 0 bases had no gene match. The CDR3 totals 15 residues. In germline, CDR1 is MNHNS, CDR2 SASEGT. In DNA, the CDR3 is TGTGCCAGCAGTGAAGCTAGCGGGGGGTACAATGAGCAGTTCTTC. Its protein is CASSEASGGYNEQFF.